These 17 T cell receptor beta chains were sequenced from one sample in a study of vaccination effects on CD4 cells after COVID-19. Prior to sequencing, the ViraFEST assay stimulated PBMC with viral peptide pools, which expanded the antigen-specific CD4+ T cells. Following a roughly ten-day culture, CD4+ T cells were purified. Nucleocapsid antibody tests were negative, and the vaccine recipients had no prior SARS-CoV-2 infection. For these TCRs, the target antigens are not known. Method: immunoSEQ multiplex PCR; TCRdb's copy keeps in-frame clones and lacks some. The table includes some 65,000 clones, approximately 76% detected once. Sequences were derived from CD4+ T cells from PBMCs cultured with HCoV-NL63 spike peptides, sampled before COVID-19 vaccination. The receptors stem from a human donor who received a COVID-19 vaccine.

The genes are TRBV7-9 and TRBJ1-3; tentatively, D is TRBD1 (5 bases). Trimming cost V 1 base and J 0 bases, with 7 bases left between them. CDR3 size: 15 residues. Germline CDR1 reads SEHNR; CDR2 reads FQNEAQ (reference sequence). In DNA form, the CDR3 reads TGTGCCAGCAGCTTAGGGGGCAACTCTGGAAACACCATATATTTT. Its translation is CASSLGGNSGNTIYF. The variable domain in full, with the rest retrieved from reference TRBV7-9 and TRBJ1-3, is DTGVSQNPRHKITKRGQNVTFRCDPISEHNRLYWYRQTLGQGPEFLTYFQNEAQLEKSRLLSDRFSAERPKGSFSTLEIQRTEQGDSAMYLCASSLGGNSGNTIYFGEGSWLTVV.

The chain employs TRBV7-2 and TRBJ2-1, with a weak D call TRBD2 (5 bases). This CDR3 has 14 amino acids. Germline V gene sequence: CDR1 SGHTA, CDR2 FQGNSA. V shed 6 bases and J shed 8 bases, with 17 bases lying between them. The CDR3 DNA reads TGTGCCAGCAGGGCTGCTAGGAGCGGACATGAGCAGTTCTTC. Translating it yields CASRAARSGHEQFF.

Here the CDR3 reads CASSEDLYNSPLHF. CDR3 coding DNA: TGTGCCAGCAGCGAAGATCTCTATAATTCACCCCTCCACTTT. This chain joins TRBV7-3 and TRBJ1-6; D not resolved. Germline V gives CDR1 SGHTA, CDR2 FQGTGA. This CDR3 is 14 amino acids long. Trimming removed 5 bases from V and 3 bases from J, with 8 bases in between.

This clone was seen only a few times. The V gene is TRBV3-1 (or the pseudogene TRBV3-2), the J gene TRBJ2-2; D gene ambiguous. Per germline, CDR1 LGHDT and CDR2 YNNKEL (reference sequence). V gave up 0 bases and J gave up 4 bases, with 6 bases separating them. The CDR3 extends over 14 amino acids. The CDR3 protein is CASSQEASTGELFF. The CDR3 DNA is TGTGCCAGCAGCCAAGAGGCGAGCACCGGGGAGCTGTTTTTT.

The CDR3 sequence is CASSVGIQTAGNTIYF. The CDR3 DNA is TGTGCCAGCAGCGTAGGAATCCAGACGGCTGGAAACACCATATATTTT. The chain joins TRBV7-6 to TRBJ1-3; D gene unclear. Germline V CDR1 and CDR2: SGHVS, FNYEAQ. With 5 bases removed from V and 2 bases from J, the gap between germline ends came to 16 bases. This CDR3 is 16 amino acids long.

The genes are TRBV28 and TRBJ1-5; no clear D gene. CDR3 length: 12 residues. With 5 bases removed from V and 7 bases from J, the gap between germline ends came to 9 bases. Germline V gives CDR1 MDHEN, CDR2 SYDVKM. For the CDR3, the DNA is TGTGCCAGCAGTCTCAGTCGCCAGCCCCAGCATTTT. This encodes CASSLSRQPQHF.

CDR3 in DNA: TGTGCCAGTATACTGGACAGGGTTGGAGATACGCAGTATTTT. Translated: CASILDRVGDTQYF. The chain uses TRBV6-5 and TRBJ2-3, with 8 bases aligning to TRBD1. Germline V gives CDR1 MNHEY, CDR2 SVGAGI. The CDR3 totals 14 residues. Trimming removed 9 bases from V and 5 bases from J; junction bases left unmatched: 10.

The chain recombines TRBV7-9 with TRBJ1-6, with a tentative D call TRBD1 (6 bases). The CDR3 sequence is 15 residues long. V gave up 2 bases and J gave up 5 bases, with 10 bases separating them. Looked up from germline, CDR1 is SEHNR and CDR2 is FQNEAQ (reference sequence). The CDR3 region is CASSLPGQNNSPLHF. For the CDR3, the DNA is TGTGCCAGCAGCTTACCCGGACAGAATAATTCACCCCTCCACTTT.

As DNA, the CDR3 is TGCACCAGCAGCCAAGATGTCCGCACTGAAGCTTTCTTT. It translates to CTSSQDVRTEAFF. The J gene is TRBJ1-1, the V gene TRBV1. TRBV1 is termed a pseudogene. CDR3 size: 13 residues.

J is TRBJ2-2 and V is TRBV2; D tentatively reads TRBD1 or TRBD2 (5 bases each). V was shortened by 8 bases and J by 0 bases, with 7 bases between the two germline ends. The CDR3 covers 13 residues. Germline V gene lookup returns CDR1 SNHLY and CDR2 FYNNEI. The CDR3 region has the DNA TGTGCCAGCGGGACGACGAACACCGGGGAGCTGTTTTTT. The encoded protein is CASGTTNTGELFF. Together with reference TRBV2 and TRBJ2-2, the CDR3 gives the full variable domain: EPEVTQTPSHQVTQMGQEVILRCVPISNHLYFYWYRQILGQKVEFLVSFYNNEISEKSEIFDDQFSVERPDGSNFTLKIRSTKLEDSAMYFCASGTTNTGELFFGEGSRLTVL.

The V gene is TRBV28, the J gene TRBJ1-2; D gene uncertain. With 8 bases removed from V and 0 bases from J, the gap between germline ends came to 16 bases. The CDR3 totals 15 residues. From germline, CDR1 is MDHEN and CDR2 SYDVKM. The CDR3 DNA reads TGTGCCAGCGCTAACGCCGAGGAAGCTAACTATGGCTACACCTTC. It is translated as CASANAEEANYGYTF.

The count of this clone is one. The chain carries TRBV6-1 and TRBJ2-7; perhaps TRBD1 as D (6 bases). CDR3 length equals 14 residues. Per the germline V gene, CDR1 is MNHNS and CDR2 is SASEGT. Trimming left V 1 base short and J 4 bases short, with 11 bases between. The CDR3 loop reads CASSEGLGQYEQYV. CDR3 nucleotides: TGTGCCAGCAGTGAAGGATTAGGACAGTACGAGCAGTACGTC.

This clone was seen only a few times. The chain is built from TRBV18 and TRBJ1-4; D possibly corresponds to TRBD1 (5 bases). Trimming shortened V by 3 bases and J by 4 bases, and 15 bases separated the two germline ends. Germline lookup yields CDR1 KGHSH and CDR2 LQKENI. This CDR3 has 16 residues. The CDR3 DNA follows: TGTGCCAGCTCACCCCTCGACAGCGGACTTAATGAAAAACTGTTTTTT. Translation: CASSPLDSGLNEKLFF.

The chain recombines TRBV6-2 or TRBV6-3 with TRBJ1-4; D gene unclear. This CDR3 spans 14 amino acids. Germline CDR1 and CDR2: MNHEY and SVGEGT. Trimming stripped 4 bases from V and 0 bases from J, with 6 bases between. CDR3 nucleotide sequence: TGTGCCAGCAGTTCGCCTGCAACTAATGAAAAACTGTTTTTT. Translating gives CASSSPATNEKLFF.

The V gene is TRBV18, the J gene TRBJ2-7; 7 bases match TRBD1. V lost 1 base and J lost 6; bases outside the gene matches: 6. This CDR3 region has 14 residues. Germline V lookup: CDR1 KGHSH, CDR2 LQKENI. DNA for the CDR3: TGTGCCAGCTCACCACAAGACAGGGTCGGCGAGCAGTACGTC. Translation: CASSPQDRVGEQYV.

The J gene is TRBJ2-5, the V gene TRBV15; 11 nucleotides align to TRBD2. This CDR3 region has 16 residues. With V trimmed by 0 bases and J by 5 bases, 5 bases remained unmatched. Looked up from germline, CDR1 is LNHNV and CDR2 is YYDKDF (reference sequence). In DNA form, the CDR3 reads TGTGCCACCAGCAGAGATCGACTAGCGGGGACCGAGACCCAGTACTTC. This encodes CATSRDRLAGTETQYF.

The chain links TRBV12-5 to TRBJ1-6, with a tentative D call TRBD1 (6 bases). Germline V CDR1 and CDR2: LGHNT, FRNRAP. Trimming shortened V by 1 base and J by 5 bases, and 9 bases separated the two germline ends. This CDR3 has 15 residues. The CDR3 sequence is CASGLGDRNNSPLHF. For the CDR3, the DNA is TGTGCTAGTGGTTTGGGAGACAGGAATAATTCACCCCTCCACTTT.